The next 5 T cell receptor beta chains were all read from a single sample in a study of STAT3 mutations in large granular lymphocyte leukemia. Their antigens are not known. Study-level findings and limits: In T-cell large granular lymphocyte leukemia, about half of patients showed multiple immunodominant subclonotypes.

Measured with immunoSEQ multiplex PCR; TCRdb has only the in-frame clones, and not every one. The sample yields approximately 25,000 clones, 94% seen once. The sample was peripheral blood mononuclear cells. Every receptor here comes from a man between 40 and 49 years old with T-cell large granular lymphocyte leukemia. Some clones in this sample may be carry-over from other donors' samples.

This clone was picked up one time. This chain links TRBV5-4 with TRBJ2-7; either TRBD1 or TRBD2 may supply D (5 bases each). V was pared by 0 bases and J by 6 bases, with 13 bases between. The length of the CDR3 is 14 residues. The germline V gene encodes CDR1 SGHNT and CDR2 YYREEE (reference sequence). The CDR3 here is CASSLAGTPLEQYF. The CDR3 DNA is TGTGCCAGCAGCTTGGCCGGGACCCCCCTCGAGCAGTACTTC. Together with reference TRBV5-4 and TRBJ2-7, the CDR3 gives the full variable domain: ETGVTQSPTHLIKTRGQQVTLRCSSQSGHNTVSWYQQALGQGPQFIFQYYREEENGRGNFPPRFSGLQFPNYSSELNVNALELDDSALYLCASSLAGTPLEQYFGPGTRLTVT.

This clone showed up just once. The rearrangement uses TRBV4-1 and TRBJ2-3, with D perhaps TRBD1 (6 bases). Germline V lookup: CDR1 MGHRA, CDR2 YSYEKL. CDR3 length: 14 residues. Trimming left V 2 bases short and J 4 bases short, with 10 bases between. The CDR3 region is CASSQNEGADTQYF. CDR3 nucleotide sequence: TGCGCCAGCAGCCAAAATGAGGGGGCAGATACGCAGTATTTT.

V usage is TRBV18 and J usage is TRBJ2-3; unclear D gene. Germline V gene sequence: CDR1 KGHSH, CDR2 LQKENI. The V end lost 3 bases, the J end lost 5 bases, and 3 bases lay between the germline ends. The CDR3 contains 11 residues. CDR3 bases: TGTGCCAGCTCACCCAGAGATACGCAGTATTTT. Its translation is CASSPRDTQYF.

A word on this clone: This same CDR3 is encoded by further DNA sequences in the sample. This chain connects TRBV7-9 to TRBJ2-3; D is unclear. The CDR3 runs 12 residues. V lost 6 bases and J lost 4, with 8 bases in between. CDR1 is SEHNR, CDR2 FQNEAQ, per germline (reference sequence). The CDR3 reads CASRELSDTQYF. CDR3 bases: TGTGCCAGCAGGGAGTTGTCAGATACGCAGTATTTT.

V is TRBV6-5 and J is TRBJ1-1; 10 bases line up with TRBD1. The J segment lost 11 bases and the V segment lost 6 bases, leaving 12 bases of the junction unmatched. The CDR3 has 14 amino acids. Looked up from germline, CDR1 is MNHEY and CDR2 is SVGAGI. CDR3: CASRGDRGYHEAFF. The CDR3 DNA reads TGTGCCAGCAGGGGGGACAGGGGTTACCACGAGGCTTTCTTT.